These 20 T cell receptor beta chains originate from one sample sequenced in a study of OX40 agonist ivuxolimab in advanced cancers. Sequencing was performed with immunoSEQ multiplex PCR; in TCRdb, only in-frame clones are kept and a portion is missing. The profile shows 45,000 or so clones, 88% of them singletons. Material: CD4+ or CD8+ T cells sorted from blood, obtained in a trial of the OX40 agonist ivuxolimab. These receptors were obtained from an adult with an advanced solid tumor such as melanoma, head and neck, liver or kidney cancer.

The chain joins TRBV4-1 to TRBJ2-2; weak D call: TRBD2 (5 bases). This CDR3 contains 17 residues. Trimming left V 4 bases short and J 6 bases short, with 21 bases between. In germline, CDR1 is MGHRA, CDR2 YSYEKL. CDR3 amino acids: CASSRSGAALDAGELFF. The CDR3 DNA reads TGCGCCAGCAGCCGGAGTGGAGCGGCCCTTGACGCCGGGGAGCTGTTTTTT.

V gene TRBV6-1 combines with J gene TRBJ2-2; D ambiguous. The V and J ends lost 6 bases and 4 bases respectively, with 12 bases between them. Germline loops: CDR1 MNHNS, CDR2 SASEGT. The CDR3 runs 14 residues. CDR3 nucleotide sequence: TGTGCCAGCAGCCCGACTGGAGCCACCGGGGAGCTGTTTTTT. Protein sequence: CASSPTGATGELFF.

V is TRBV7-3 and J is TRBJ2-2; 7 nucleotides agree with TRBD2. V lost 1 base to trimming and J lost 3 bases; unmatched junction nucleotides: 5. The CDR3 has 16 amino acids. Germline V gives CDR1 SGHTA, CDR2 FQGTGA. In nucleotides, the CDR3 is TGTGCCAGCAGCTTAAGTGCTAGCGGATACACCGGGGAGCTGTTTTTT. This gives the protein CASSLSASGYTGELFF. Supplemented by reference TRBV7-3 and TRBJ2-2, the full variable domain reads GAGVSQTPSNKVTEKGKYVELRCDPISGHTALYWYRQSLGQGPEFLIYFQGTGAADDSGLPNDRFFAVRPEGSVSTLKIQRTERGDSAVYLCASSLSASGYTGELFFGEGSRLTVL.

The chain combines TRBV5-1 with TRBJ2-2, with D hard to call. The ends were cut back, 0 bases at V and 6 bases at J, with 6 bases in the middle. Germline-derived CDR1 and CDR2 are SGHRS and YFSETQ. The CDR3 loop spans 13 amino acids. In DNA form, the CDR3 reads TGCGCCAGCAGCTTGGGTTTGCCCGGGGAGCTGTTTTTT. Its translation: CASSLGLPGELFF.

V is TRBV7-2 and J is TRBJ2-7; 9 bases match TRBD2. The germline V gene has CDR1 SGHTA and CDR2 FQGNSA. The CDR3 has 15 amino acids. V dropped 5 bases and J dropped 4; count of bases not matched to a gene: 9. The CDR3: CASSKSSGAAYEQYF. Written as DNA, the CDR3 is TGTGCCAGCAGCAAATCTAGCGGGGCAGCGTACGAGCAGTACTTC.

The rearrangement joins TRBV18 to TRBJ1-4, with D perhaps TRBD1 (5 bases). Trimming cost V 3 bases and J 3 bases, with 14 bases left between them. The CDR3 consists of 16 residues. Germline V gives CDR1 KGHSH, CDR2 LQKENI. CDR3 DNA sequence: TGTGCCAGCTCACCCGCGACCGGGACGGCTAATGAAAAACTGTTTTTT. Amino acids: CASSPATGTANEKLFF. Complete variable domain (other parts from reference TRBV18 and TRBJ1-4): NAGVMQNPRHLVRRRGQEARLRCSPMKGHSHVYWYRQLPEEGLKFMVYLQKENIIDESGMPKERFSAEFPKEGPSILRIQQVVRGDSAAYFCASSPATGTANEKLFFGSGTQLSVL.

This clone is labeled medium-sized (0.01 to 0.1%). An end of the junction does not agree with germline; a read error may underlie this. This chain connects TRBV11-3 to TRBJ2-7, with D uncertain. This CDR3 spans 12 amino acids. Germline CDR1 SGHNT, CDR2 YENEEA. CDR3 bases: TGTGCCAGCAGCTCCCAATCCTCCGAGCAGTACTTC. This gives the protein CASSSQSSEQYF.

The V call is TRBV9, the J call TRBJ1-4, with D uncertain. This CDR3 is built from 14 residues. Trimming pared 4 bases from V and 8 bases from J, leaving 15 bases between. The germline V gene has CDR1 SGDLS and CDR2 YYNGEE. CDR3 coding DNA: TGTGCCAGCAGCCGGGGAAGGGTTGCGGAAAAACTGTTTTTT. Translating it yields CASSRGRVAEKLFF.

The rearrangement links TRBV2 to TRBJ2-1; TRBD1 matches 7 bases. Germline-derived CDR1 and CDR2 are SNHLY and FYNNEI. V lost 4 bases and J lost 4; bases outside the gene matches: 1. This CDR3 comprises 13 residues. Here the CDR3 DNA reads TGTGCCAGCAGTGGGGACAGATACAATGAGCAGTTCTTC. It codes for CASSGDRYNEQFF.

This clone was recorded a few times. The CDR3 coding sequence is TGCAGCGTTGTCGGAGCGGGAGGGTCTATATCCTACAATGAGCAGTTCTTC. Its translation is CSVVGAGGSISYNEQFF. J is TRBJ2-1 and V is TRBV29-1, with 10 bases lining up with TRBD2. V trimming: 4 bases; J trimming: 1 base; junction bases outside the gene matches: 10. Germline V gene lookup returns CDR1 SQVTM and CDR2 ANQGSEA. This CDR3 is built from 17 residues.

V usage is TRBV5-1 and J usage is TRBJ1-4; D remains unclear. Deletions cut 0 bases from V and 11 bases from J, with 20 bases between. This CDR3 contains 16 residues. CDR1 and CDR2 from the germline V gene are SGHRS and YFSETQ. CDR3 amino acids: CASSLAGISRLDKLFF. DNA of the CDR3: TGCGCCAGCAGCTTGGCGGGAATTTCGAGGTTGGACAAACTGTTTTTT.

The chain employs TRBV5-6 and TRBJ1-6; tentatively, D is TRBD1 (6 bases). The germline V gene encodes CDR1 SGHDT and CDR2 YYEEEE. The CDR3 consists of 14 residues. CDR3 DNA: TGTGCGTCAAGGGGGAGCTCCTATAATTCACCCCTCCACTTT. It encodes CASRGSSYNSPLHF.

The chain is built from TRBV5-1 and TRBJ2-7; D is ambiguous. Trimming removed 3 bases from V and 6 bases from J, with 10 bases in between. Germline-derived CDR1 and CDR2 are SGHRS and YFSETQ. CDR3 size: 12 residues. The CDR3 protein is CASSSNAGEQYF. The CDR3 coding sequence is TGCGCCAGCAGCTCGAATGCAGGCGAGCAGTACTTC.

V gene TRBV30 combines with J gene TRBJ1-2; D call uncertain. V lost 0 bases to trimming and J lost 4 bases, with 6 bases between them. The CDR3 sequence is 12 residues long. Germline CDR1 and CDR2: GTSNPN and SVGIG (reference sequence). The CDR3 nucleotides are TGTGCCTGGAGTGTAGGAGCCTATGGCTACACCTTC. Protein product: CAWSVGAYGYTF.

This chain connects TRBV18 to TRBJ1-4; D gene uncertain. V lost 3 bases to trimming and J lost 0 bases, with 11 bases between them. Looked up from germline, CDR1 is KGHSH and CDR2 is LQKENI. The CDR3 is made up of 16 amino acids. The CDR3: CASSPPDAATNEKLFF. As DNA, the CDR3 is TGTGCCAGCTCACCTCCGGACGCCGCAACTAATGAAAAACTGTTTTTT. Together with reference TRBV18 and TRBJ1-4, the CDR3 gives the full variable domain: NAGVMQNPRHLVRRRGQEARLRCSPMKGHSHVYWYRQLPEEGLKFMVYLQKENIIDESGMPKERFSAEFPKEGPSILRIQQVVRGDSAAYFCASSPPDAATNEKLFFGSGTQLSVL.

CDR3 DNA: TGCGCCAGCAGCTCCGGACAGGGAGATCAGCCCCAGCATTTT. Its protein product is CASSSGQGDQPQHF. This chain joins TRBV5-1 and TRBJ1-5; 8 bases match TRBD1. The CDR3 has 14 amino acids. The germline V gene encodes CDR1 SGHRS and CDR2 YFSETQ. The V gene end was trimmed by 3 bases and the J gene end by 5 bases; junction bases not matched to a gene: 4.

The chain joins TRBV5-6 to TRBJ2-1; 12 bases align to TRBD2. CDR1 SGHDT and CDR2 YYEEEE come from the germline V gene. The J segment lost 5 bases and the V segment lost 4 bases, leaving 4 bases of the junction unmatched. This CDR3 is built from 15 residues. CDR3 protein: CASSRGLAGHNEQFF. Here the CDR3 DNA reads TGTGCCAGCAGCCGGGGACTAGCGGGCCACAATGAGCAGTTCTTC.

This clone was seen a handful of times. The CDR3 is CASSPLDREPQHF. The CDR3 nucleotides are TGTGCCAGTAGCCCTCTAGACAGGGAGCCCCAGCATTTT. The rearrangement joins TRBV19 to TRBJ1-5; 7 nucleotides line up with TRBD1. The germline V gene encodes CDR1 LNHDA and CDR2 SQIVND (reference sequence). The CDR3 totals 13 residues. After removal of 6 bases from V and 8 bases from J, the junction contained 7 bases not matched to a gene.

This clone was counted once. The rearrangement uses TRBV4-2 and TRBJ1-3; D uncertain. Germline values: CDR1 LGHNA, CDR2 YNFKEQ. There are 17 residues in the CDR3. V lost 0 bases and J 1 base, leaving 13 bases between the germline ends. This chain's CDR3 is CASSQDTLLASGNTIYF. CDR3 nucleotides: TGTGCCAGCAGCCAAGACACCCTCCTTGCATCTGGAAACACCATATATTTT.

The V call is TRBV5-1, the J call TRBJ2-5; 8 bases agree with TRBD2. Germline V gene sequence: CDR1 SGHRS, CDR2 YFSETQ. This CDR3 region has 14 residues. V shed 7 bases and J 2 bases; nucleotides not matched to a gene: 7. The CDR3 DNA follows: TGCGCCAGCTCTGCCGGGACTAGTCAAGAGACCCAGTACTTC. Protein product: CASSAGTSQETQYF.